What follows are 30 T cell receptor beta chains derived from one specimen sequenced in a study of cytomegalovirus exposure and HLA in healthy donors. Both 60 Vbeta primers and 13 Jbeta primers went into the PCR. Assay: immunoSEQ multiplex PCR; the TCRdb copy retains only in-frame clones and omits some. The sample holds roughly 120,000 clones, about 74% seen once. Sequenced sample: PBMCs. The source is a woman between 50 and 59 years old in good health and CMV-seropositive.

The CDR3 DNA reads TGTGCCAGCTCACCGAAGGGAGGGACTTCATCCTACGAGCAGTACTTC. It specifies CASSPKGGTSSYEQYF. V and J are TRBV18 and TRBJ2-7; 7 bases fit TRBD2. The trim removed 3 bases at V and 1 base at J, leaving 9 bases unmatched. CDR1 is KGHSH and CDR2 is LQKENI in the germline V gene. CDR3 length: 16 amino acids.

The chain joins TRBV14 to TRBJ2-1; maybe TRBD1 (5 bases). Germline assignment: CDR1 SGHDN and CDR2 FVKESK. The CDR3 contains 16 residues. Trimming stripped 4 bases from V and 7 bases from J, with 20 bases between. In nucleotides, the CDR3 is TGTGCCAGCAGCCTCCTGGGGCACGTTGGATTGAATGAGCAGTTCTTC. It translates to CASSLLGHVGLNEQFF. The entire variable domain, with the rest obtained from reference TRBV14 and TRBJ2-1, is as follows: EAGVTQFPSHSVIEKGQTVTLRCDPISGHDNLYWYRRVMGKEIKFLLHFVKESKQDESGMPNNRFLAERTGGTYSTLKVQPAELEDSGVYFCASSLLGHVGLNEQFFGPGTRLTVL.

The chain joins TRBV29-1 to TRBJ2-5; 9 positions agree with TRBD1. Per the germline V gene, CDR1 is SQVTM and CDR2 is ANQGSEA. This CDR3 comprises 14 residues. V lost 5 bases and J lost 5; bases outside the gene matches: 9. The chain's CDR3 is CSVPGTGLGETQYF. CDR3 DNA: TGCAGCGTTCCCGGGACAGGGTTAGGGGAGACCCAGTACTTC.

This rearrangement joins TRBV10-1 to TRBJ2-1; D unresolved. The CDR3 has 11 residues. Between the trimmed V and J ends, which lost 3 bases and 7 bases, there was a span of 4 bases. Germline lookup yields CDR1 WNHNN and CDR2 SYGVQD (reference sequence). The CDR3 is CASSEANEQFF. The CDR3 bases are TGCGCCAGCAGTGAAGCAAATGAGCAGTTCTTC.

The chain employs TRBV10-3 and TRBJ1-1; possible D gene TRBD1, 6 bases. Trimming removed 10 bases at V and 6 bases at J, with 15 bases between. CDR1 is ENHRY, CDR2 SYGVKD, per germline. This CDR3 region has 12 residues. The CDR3 protein is CATTTGGSEAFF. For the CDR3, the DNA is TGTGCCACCACCACGGGGGGCTCTGAAGCTTTCTTT.

The V call is TRBV27, the J call TRBJ2-3, with TRBD2 matching over 7 bases. This CDR3 comprises 15 residues. CDR1 and CDR2 (germline): MNHEY, SMNVEV (reference sequence). After removal of 7 bases from V and 0 bases from J, the junction contained 7 bases not matched to a gene. This CDR3 is CASKRGGHSTDTQYF. The CDR3 nucleotides are TGTGCCAGCAAGCGGGGAGGCCATAGCACAGATACGCAGTATTTT.

J is TRBJ1-5 and V is TRBV6-5; 10 nucleotides agree with TRBD1. CDR3 length: 14 amino acids. Germline lookup yields CDR1 MNHEY and CDR2 SVGAGI. The V segment lost 5 bases and the J segment 7 bases; nucleotides outside the gene matches: 5. The CDR3 loop is CASSLGTGEQPQHF. In DNA form, the CDR3 reads TGTGCCAGCAGTCTCGGGACAGGGGAGCAGCCCCAGCATTTT.

The chain links TRBV11-2 to TRBJ2-2; 8 positions match TRBD2. The CDR3 is 17 amino acids. Trimming cost V 3 bases and J 7 bases; bases outside gene matches: 13. Germline V gene lookup returns CDR1 SGHAT and CDR2 FQNNGV. The CDR3 DNA follows: TGTGCCAGCAGCTTTTTCGCGGGGGGTCAATCGGGCGGGGAGCTGTTTTTT. Amino acid sequence: CASSFFAGGQSGGELFF.

The chain recombines TRBV4-1 with TRBJ2-7, with 15 bases lining up with TRBD2. Germline V CDR1 and CDR2: MGHRA, YSYEKL. The length of the CDR3 is 18 residues. V shed 4 bases and J 1 base; nucleotides not matched to a gene: 8. In DNA form, the CDR3 reads TGCGCCAGCAGCCGGGGACTAGCGGGGGGCACGCTTTCCTACGAGCAGTACTTC. This encodes CASSRGLAGGTLSYEQYF.

This clone has a handful of counts. This rearrangement joins TRBV15 to TRBJ2-5, with no clear D. The ends were cut back, 0 bases at V and 0 bases at J, with 8 bases in the middle. The CDR3 runs to 15 residues. Per germline, CDR1 LNHNV and CDR2 YYDKDF (reference sequence). The CDR3 bases are TGTGCCACCAGCAGAGATATAGCCCACCAAGAGACCCAGTACTTC. Translated: CATSRDIAHQETQYF.

The chain links TRBV6-1 to TRBJ2-3, with D tentatively TRBD2 (6 bases). CDR3 size: 16 residues. Germline V gene data show CDR1 as MNHNS and CDR2 as SASEGT. V gave up 3 bases and J gave up 0 bases, with 13 bases separating them. CDR3 bases: TGTGCCAGCAGTGAGAGGAGGGCGACTAGCACAGATACGCAGTATTTT. Amino acids: CASSERRATSTDTQYF.

The rearrangement links TRBV6-1 to TRBJ2-1; 10 bases line up with TRBD2. Losses at the gene ends were 4 bases for V and 4 bases for J; bases not matched to a gene: 10. Germline V lookup: CDR1 MNHNS, CDR2 SASEGT. CDR3 length equals 17 residues. The CDR3 sequence is CASSARLAGTPYNEQFF. The CDR3 coding sequence is TGTGCCAGCAGTGCCAGACTAGCGGGTACCCCGTACAATGAGCAGTTCTTC.

The chain uses TRBV28 and TRBJ2-3; TRBD2 agrees at 11 bases. CDR1 and CDR2 (germline): MDHEN, SYDVKM. The CDR3 has 18 amino acids. V was clipped by 0 bases and J by 3 bases; unmatched bases: 8. This chain's CDR3 is CASSLWTSGAEITDTQYF. The CDR3 region has the DNA TGTGCCAGCAGTTTATGGACTAGCGGGGCGGAGATAACAGATACGCAGTATTTT.

The chain has TRBV2 and TRBJ1-2; perhaps TRBD1 as D (6 bases). V was clipped by 4 bases and J by 0 bases, with 12 bases between them. The CDR3 loop spans 15 amino acids. The germline gives CDR1 SNHLY, CDR2 FYNNEI. CDR3 amino acids: CASSAQGFPNYGYTF. CDR3 DNA sequence: TGTGCCAGCAGTGCACAGGGATTCCCTAACTATGGCTACACCTTC.

This clone was seen just once. The chain joins TRBV7-9 to TRBJ1-2, with D uncertain. Looked up from germline, CDR1 is SEHNR and CDR2 is FQNEAQ (reference sequence). The V end lost 2 bases, the J end lost 1 base, and 8 bases lay between the germline ends. This CDR3 has 14 amino acids. Here the CDR3 DNA reads TGTGCCAGCAGCTTAAGTACACATAACTATGGCTACACCTTC. Amino acids: CASSLSTHNYGYTF.

The rearrangement uses TRBV5-1 and TRBJ2-1; no firm D call. The germline V gene encodes CDR1 SGHRS and CDR2 YFSETQ. V lost 0 bases, J lost 5 bases, and 6 bases lay in between. CDR3 length: 13 residues. This chain's CDR3 is CASSLAPDNEQFF. In nucleotides, the CDR3 is TGCGCCAGCAGCTTGGCGCCGGACAATGAGCAGTTCTTC.

The rearrangement links TRBV7-8 to TRBJ2-3; 9 nucleotides line up with TRBD2. The trim removed 2 bases at V and 6 bases at J, leaving 3 bases unmatched. The germline V gene encodes CDR1 SGHVS and CDR2 FQNEAQ. There are 14 residues in the CDR3. CDR3 nucleotides: TGTGCCAGCAGCTTATTCAGCGGGGGGGATACGCAGTATTTT. It specifies CASSLFSGGDTQYF.

CDR3 nucleotides: TGTGCCAGCAGTTACTCGGTAACAGAAGCCGCACCTACACAGTTCTTC. Encoded protein: CASSYSVTEAAPTQFF. This rearrangement joins TRBV6-5 to TRBJ2-1; D call uncertain. Germline assignment: CDR1 MNHEY and CDR2 SVGAGI. Trimming took 0 bases from V and 13 from J, leaving 22 bases between them. This CDR3 is 16 amino acids long.

This chain connects TRBV19 to TRBJ1-6; 10 bases fit TRBD1. The CDR3 spans 18 residues. Unmatched junction bases numbered 8, after V lost 4 bases and J lost 2 bases. Germline CDR1 LNHDA, CDR2 SQIVND (reference sequence). The CDR3 loop reads CASSSLRTGGTYNSPLHF. In nucleotides, the CDR3 is TGTGCCAGTAGTAGCCTCCGGACAGGGGGTACCTATAATTCACCCCTCCACTTT.

The rearrangement uses TRBV19 and TRBJ2-1; D gene uncertain. V lost 3 bases, J lost 4 bases, and 7 bases lay in between. CDR1 is LNHDA, CDR2 SQIVND, per germline (reference sequence). The CDR3 has 13 residues. CDR3 sequence (DNA): TGTGCCAGTAGTATGGGCAGATACAATGAGCAGTTCTTC. Translated, it gives CASSMGRYNEQFF.

This chain joins TRBV29-1 and TRBJ2-7; weak D call: TRBD1 (6 bases). V dropped 5 bases and J dropped 2 bases, with 10 bases sitting between them. The CDR3 is made up of 12 amino acids. Germline assignment: CDR1 SQVTM and CDR2 ANQGSEA. The CDR3 loop is CSVYTGPYEQYF. The CDR3 DNA is TGCAGCGTTTATACAGGGCCCTACGAGCAGTACTTC.

The genes are TRBV29-1 and TRBJ2-5, with TRBD2 matching over 9 bases. Germline CDR1 and CDR2: SQVTM and ANQGSEA. After removal of 5 bases from V and 4 bases from J, the junction contained 8 bases not matched to a gene. The length of the CDR3 is 14 residues. In DNA, the CDR3 is TGCAGCGTTAACGCGGGGGGGCTAGGAGAGACCCAGTACTTC. This gives the protein CSVNAGGLGETQYF.

This clone was seen just once. CDR3 in DNA: TGTGCCAGCAGCCCGGGGGGGTCTTCCGGGGAGCTGTTTTTT. Protein: CASSPGGSSGELFF. The V gene is TRBV7-9, the J gene TRBJ2-2; 8 nucleotides line up with TRBD2. The CDR3 sequence is 14 residues long. Looked up from germline, CDR1 is SEHNR and CDR2 is FQNEAQ (reference sequence). Trimming cost V 5 bases and J 6 bases; bases outside gene matches: 5.

V is TRBV11-2 and J is TRBJ2-7, with 9 bases aligning to TRBD1. Unmatched junction bases numbered 8, after V lost 4 bases and J lost 4 bases. Germline V gives CDR1 SGHAT, CDR2 FQNNGV. The CDR3 length is 15 residues. The CDR3 region is CASSSWTGVQYEQYF. The CDR3 DNA reads as TGTGCCAGCAGCTCTTGGACAGGGGTACAGTACGAGCAGTACTTC.

The chain couples TRBV18 to TRBJ2-2, with TRBD2 matching over 8 bases. The CDR3 is 14 amino acids. Germline CDR1 is KGHSH and CDR2 is LQKENI. Unmatched junction bases numbered 3, after V lost 4 bases and J lost 5 bases. CDR3 nucleotide sequence: TGTGCCAGCTCACTCCCGGGAGGGACCGGGGAGCTGTTTTTT. Protein: CASSLPGGTGELFF.

The chain combines TRBV9 with TRBJ2-7, with 8 bases that match TRBD2. The CDR3 spans 15 residues. V was pared by 0 bases and J by 4 bases, with 6 bases of the junction left unmatched. Germline V lookup: CDR1 SGDLS, CDR2 YYNGEE. The DNA of the CDR3 is TGTGCCAGCAGCGTAGAGGCGGGGGGTATTTACGAGCAGTACTTC. The encoded protein is CASSVEAGGIYEQYF.

This rearrangement joins TRBV7-8 to TRBJ2-7; 8 nucleotides align to TRBD2. Germline trimming cut 1 base from V and 0 bases from J; bases unmatched to any gene: 8. CDR1 and CDR2 from the germline V gene are SGHVS and FQNEAQ. The CDR3 loop spans 17 amino acids. The CDR3 bases are TGTGCCAGCAGCTTAGACTACTCGCGGGGGGACTCCTACGAGCAGTACTTC. The encoded protein is CASSLDYSRGDSYEQYF. Variable domain in full (rest from reference TRBV7-8 and TRBJ2-7): GAGVSQSPRYKVAKRGQDVALRCDPISGHVSLFWYQQALGQGPEFLTYFQNEAQLDKSGLPSDRFFAERPEGSVSTLKIQRTQQEDSAVYLCASSLDYSRGDSYEQYFGPGTRLTVT.

This clone has just one count. The chain combines TRBV27 with TRBJ2-5, with D hard to call. CDR3 length: 14 residues. Germline loops: CDR1 MNHEY, CDR2 SMNVEV (reference sequence). Trimming took 1 base from V and 1 from J, leaving 7 bases between them. CDR3 DNA: TGTGCCAGCAGTTTATATTACAGCCAAGAGACCCAGTACTTC. Translating it yields CASSLYYSQETQYF.

This chain's CDR3 is CASSTTSYETQYF. CDR3 in DNA: TGTGCCAGCAGCACGACTAGTTACGAGACCCAGTACTTC. The chain is built from TRBV7-6 and TRBJ2-5; D perhaps matches TRBD2 (6 bases). CDR1 is SGHVS and CDR2 is FNYEAQ in the germline V gene. Between the trimmed V and J ends, which lost 5 bases and 5 bases, there was a span of 12 bases. The CDR3 is 13 residues long.

The chain carries TRBV6-4 and TRBJ2-5; 7 positions agree with TRBD2. The ends lost 2 bases at V and 4 bases at J; junction bases unmatched: 10. The CDR3 is 16 residues long. Germline V gives CDR1 MRHNA, CDR2 SNTAGT. CDR3 protein: CASSDIKRGWGETQYF. CDR3 DNA: TGTGCCAGCAGTGACATCAAGCGGGGATGGGGAGAGACCCAGTACTTC.